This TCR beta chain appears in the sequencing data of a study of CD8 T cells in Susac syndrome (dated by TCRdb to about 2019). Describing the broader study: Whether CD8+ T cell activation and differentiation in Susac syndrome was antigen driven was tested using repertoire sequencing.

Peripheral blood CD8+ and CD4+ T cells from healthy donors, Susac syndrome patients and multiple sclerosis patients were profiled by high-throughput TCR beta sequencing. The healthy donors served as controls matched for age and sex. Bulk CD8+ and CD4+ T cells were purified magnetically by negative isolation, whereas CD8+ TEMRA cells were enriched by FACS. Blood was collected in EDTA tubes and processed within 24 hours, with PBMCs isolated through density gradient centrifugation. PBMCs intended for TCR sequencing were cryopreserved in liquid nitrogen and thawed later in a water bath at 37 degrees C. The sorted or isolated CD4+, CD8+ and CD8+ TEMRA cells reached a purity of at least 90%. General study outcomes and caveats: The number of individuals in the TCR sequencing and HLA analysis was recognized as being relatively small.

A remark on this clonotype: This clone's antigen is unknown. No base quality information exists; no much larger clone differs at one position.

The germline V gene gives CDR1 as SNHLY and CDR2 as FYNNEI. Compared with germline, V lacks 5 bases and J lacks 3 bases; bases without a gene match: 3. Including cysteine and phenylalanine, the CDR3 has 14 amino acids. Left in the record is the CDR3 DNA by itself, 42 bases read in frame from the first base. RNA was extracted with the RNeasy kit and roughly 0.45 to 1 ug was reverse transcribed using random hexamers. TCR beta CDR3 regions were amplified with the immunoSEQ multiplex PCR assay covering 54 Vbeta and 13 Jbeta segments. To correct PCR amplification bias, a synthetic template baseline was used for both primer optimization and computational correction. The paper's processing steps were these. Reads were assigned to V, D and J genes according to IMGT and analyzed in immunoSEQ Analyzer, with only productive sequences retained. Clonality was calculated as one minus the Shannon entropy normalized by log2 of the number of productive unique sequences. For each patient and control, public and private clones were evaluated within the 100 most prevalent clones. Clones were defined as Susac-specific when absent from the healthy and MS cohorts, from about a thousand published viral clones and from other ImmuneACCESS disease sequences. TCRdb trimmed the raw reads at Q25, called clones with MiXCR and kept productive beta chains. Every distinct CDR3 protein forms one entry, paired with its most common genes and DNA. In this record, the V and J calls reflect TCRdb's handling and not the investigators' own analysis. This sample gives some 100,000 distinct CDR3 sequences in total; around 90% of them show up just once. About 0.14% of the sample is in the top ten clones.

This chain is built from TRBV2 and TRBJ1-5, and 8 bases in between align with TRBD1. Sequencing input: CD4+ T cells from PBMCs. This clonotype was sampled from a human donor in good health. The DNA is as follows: TGTGCCAGCAGTCCAGGGGGCAACAATCAGCCCCAGCATTTT. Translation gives CASSPGGNNQPQHF.